This T cell receptor beta chain was recovered during a study of control samples from healthy donors and cancer patients. Method: immunoSEQ multiplex PCR; TCRdb's copy keeps in-frame clones and lacks some. The table lists 130,000 to 150,000 clones, about 88% of them singletons, with just over 8.5% in the top ten. CDR3 length: 22 amino acids. The ends were cut back, 4 bases at V and 0 bases at J, with 34 bases in the middle. The V gene's germline CDR1 is GTSNPN and CDR2 SVGIG (reference sequence). The specimen sequenced was blood. The source of this sequence is a woman aged 25 to 39 in good health. V and J are TRBV30 and TRBJ1-3, with D possibly being TRBD1 (6 bases). The CDR3 sequence: CAWIRTAKFNDGMGSSGNTIYF. CDR3 sequence (DNA): TGTGCCTGGATTAGGACAGCCAAGTTTAATGATGGTATGGGAAGCTCTGGAAACACCATATATTTT.